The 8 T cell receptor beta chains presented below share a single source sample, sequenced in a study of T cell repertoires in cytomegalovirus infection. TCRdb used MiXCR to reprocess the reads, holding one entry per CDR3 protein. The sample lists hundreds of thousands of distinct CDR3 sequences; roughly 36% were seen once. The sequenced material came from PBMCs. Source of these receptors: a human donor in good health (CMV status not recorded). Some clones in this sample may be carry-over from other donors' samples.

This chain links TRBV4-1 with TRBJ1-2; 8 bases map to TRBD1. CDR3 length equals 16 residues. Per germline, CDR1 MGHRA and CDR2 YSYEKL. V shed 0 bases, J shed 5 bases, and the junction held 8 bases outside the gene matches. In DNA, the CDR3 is TGCGCCAGCAGCCAAGATAGGGACAGGCTTGTTTATGGCTACACCTTC. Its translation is CASSQDRDRLVYGYTF.

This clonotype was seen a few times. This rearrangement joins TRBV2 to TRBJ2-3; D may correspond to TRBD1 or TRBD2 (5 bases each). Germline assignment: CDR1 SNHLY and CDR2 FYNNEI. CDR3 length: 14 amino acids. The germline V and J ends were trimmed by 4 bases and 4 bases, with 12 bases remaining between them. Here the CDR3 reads CASSVRGRSDTQYF. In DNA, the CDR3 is TGTGCCAGCAGTGTTCGGGGCAGGTCAGATACGCAGTATTTT.

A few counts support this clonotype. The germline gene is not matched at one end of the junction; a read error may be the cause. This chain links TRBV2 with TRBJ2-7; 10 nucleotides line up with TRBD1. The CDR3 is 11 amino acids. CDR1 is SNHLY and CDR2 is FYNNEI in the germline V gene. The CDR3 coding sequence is TGTGCCAGCAGTGATAACCGGGACAGGGGCTTC. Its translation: CASSDNRDRGF.

CDR3 amino acids: CASSLQGARAGELFF. The CDR3 nucleotides are TGTGCCAGCAGTTTACAGGGGGCGAGGGCCGGGGAGCTGTTTTTT. The genes are TRBV27 and TRBJ2-2, with 8 bases fitting TRBD1. Germline V gene sequence: CDR1 MNHEY, CDR2 SMNVEV (reference sequence). This CDR3 contains 15 residues. V lost 2 bases to trimming and J lost 6 bases; unmatched junction nucleotides: 5.

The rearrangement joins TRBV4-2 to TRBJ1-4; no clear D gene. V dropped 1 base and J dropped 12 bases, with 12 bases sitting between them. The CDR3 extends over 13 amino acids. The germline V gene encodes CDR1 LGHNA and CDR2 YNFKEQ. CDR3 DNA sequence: TGTGCCAGCAGCCAAGCCATTCAGTCTGAACTGTTTTTT. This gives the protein CASSQAIQSELFF.

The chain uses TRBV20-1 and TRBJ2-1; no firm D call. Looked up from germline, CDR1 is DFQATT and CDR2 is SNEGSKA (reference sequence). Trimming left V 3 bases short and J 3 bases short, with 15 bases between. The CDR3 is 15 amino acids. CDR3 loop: CSARDLVTVYNEQFF. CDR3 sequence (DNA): TGCAGTGCTAGGGATCTTGTGACGGTCTACAATGAGCAGTTCTTC.

This CDR3 reads CASPPGGFF. Written as DNA, the CDR3 is TGTGCCAGCCCCCCGGGGGGTTTCTTT. The gene calls are TRBV6-6 and TRBJ1-1; tentatively, D is TRBD1 (5 bases). The CDR3 is 9 residues long. Trimming removed 8 bases from V and 13 bases from J, with 11 bases in between. Germline-derived CDR1 and CDR2 are MNHNY and SVGAGI (reference sequence).

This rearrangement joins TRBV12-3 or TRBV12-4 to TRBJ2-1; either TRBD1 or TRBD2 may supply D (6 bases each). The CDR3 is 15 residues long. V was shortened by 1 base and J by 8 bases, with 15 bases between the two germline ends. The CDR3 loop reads CASSLVEGRGDEQFF. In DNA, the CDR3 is TGTGCCAGCAGTTTAGTGGAGGGCAGGGGCGATGAGCAGTTCTTC.